The 16 T cell receptor beta chains below all came from one sample that was sequenced in a study of cytomegalovirus exposure and HLA in healthy donors. The study ran its PCR with 60 Vbeta and 13 Jbeta primers. Some clones are missing from TCRdb's copy, which holds only in-frame ones; the method was immunoSEQ multiplex PCR. In the table there are about 180,000 clones, over 75% of which are singletons. The specimen sequenced was PBMCs. These receptors were collected from a man in his sixties in good health and CMV-seronegative.

Turning to this clone: The junction shows a germline mismatch at one end, possibly a read error. The chain combines TRBV6-5 with TRBJ1-2; the D is unclear. The CDR3 covers 15 residues. Germline-derived CDR1 and CDR2 are MNHEY and SVGAGI. The CDR3 region is CASSSPAQTNYGYPF. The CDR3 DNA is TGTGCCAGCAGTTCCCCGGCTCAAACTAACTATGGCTACCCCTTC.

The CDR3 loop reads CASAFRGGLHEQYF. In DNA form, the CDR3 reads TGTGCCAGCGCCTTCCGGGGAGGTCTCCACGAGCAGTACTTC. The rearrangement links TRBV28 to TRBJ2-7, with a possible D match to TRBD2 (6 bases). This CDR3 region has 14 residues. The germline gives CDR1 MDHEN, CDR2 SYDVKM. Deletions cut 8 bases from V and 5 bases from J, with 19 bases between.

This clone has a handful of counts. The V gene is TRBV25-1, the J gene TRBJ1-1; D is possibly TRBD1 (5 bases). Germline-derived CDR1 and CDR2 are MGHDK and SYGVNS. The CDR3 spans 13 residues. Trimming took 4 bases from V and 4 from J, leaving 10 bases between them. The CDR3: CASSGPGGTEAFF. The CDR3 DNA follows: TGTGCCAGCAGTGGGCCGGGGGGCACTGAAGCTTTCTTT.

This clone was picked up one time. Written as DNA, the CDR3 is TGTGCCAGTAGTATGGGGGCTATCTATGGCTACACCTTC. This sequence encodes CASSMGAIYGYTF. This rearrangement joins TRBV19 to TRBJ1-2; perhaps TRBD1 as D (6 bases). The CDR3 loop spans 13 amino acids. CDR1 and CDR2 (germline): LNHDA, SQIVND (reference sequence). V was clipped by 3 bases and J by 4 bases, with 9 bases between them.

CDR3 nucleotides: TGTGCTAGTGGGTCCTTATACGAGCAGTACTTC. Translation: CASGSLYEQYF. V usage is TRBV12-5 and J usage is TRBJ2-7; no clear D. The germline V gene has CDR1 LGHNT and CDR2 FRNRAP. V was trimmed by 6 bases and J by 4 bases, leaving 7 bases between them. This CDR3 has 11 amino acids.

The rearrangement joins TRBV7-2 to TRBJ2-4, with 8 bases identical to TRBD2. The CDR3 totals 17 residues. Per germline, CDR1 SGHTA and CDR2 FQGNSA. With V trimmed by 4 bases and J by 0 bases, 8 bases remained unmatched. The DNA for the CDR3 is TGTGCCAGCAGCTCCGCCGGGGGGGACCTAGCCAAAAACATTCAGTACTTC. Translated, it gives CASSSAGGDLAKNIQYF.

The rearrangement uses TRBV5-4 and TRBJ1-2; TRBD1 aligns across 9 bases. The CDR3 loop spans 15 amino acids. The trim removed 0 bases at V and 7 bases at J, leaving 7 bases unmatched. CDR1 SGHNT and CDR2 YYREEE come from the germline V gene (reference sequence). The CDR3 DNA sequence: TGTGCCAGCAGCTTGGACGGGACAGGGTTCCCTGGCTACACCTTC. The encoded protein is CASSLDGTGFPGYTF.

This clone was found a few times. The genes are TRBV7-8 and TRBJ1-6; no definite D call. This CDR3 is 15 amino acids long. CDR1 and CDR2 (germline): SGHVS, FQNEAQ. The V end lost 0 bases, the J end lost 7 bases, and 10 bases lay between the germline ends. CDR3 bases: TGTGCCAGCAGCTTAGCGCTAGAAGCAAATTCACCCCTCCACTTT. It encodes CASSLALEANSPLHF.

The count of this clone is one. The genes are TRBV10-1 and TRBJ2-1; D ambiguous. The CDR3 sequence is 9 residues long. Per germline, CDR1 WNHNN and CDR2 SYGVQD (reference sequence). V was shortened by 10 bases and J by 9 bases, with 7 bases between the two germline ends. The CDR3: CAKRSEQFF. The CDR3 DNA follows: TGCGCCAAGAGGAGTGAGCAGTTCTTC.

This clone was observed a few times. V usage is TRBV27 and J usage is TRBJ2-7; 7 nucleotides match TRBD2. Per germline, CDR1 MNHEY and CDR2 SMNVEV (reference sequence). J was trimmed by 6 bases and V by 3 bases; bases with no gene match: 8. The length of the CDR3 is 14 residues. The DNA of the CDR3 is TGTGCCAGCAGTTTGGGCGGGAGAAGGGGCGAGCAGTACTTC. Its protein is CASSLGGRRGEQYF.

The chain is built from TRBV9 and TRBJ2-2; D gene ambiguous. The CDR3 spans 17 residues. V shed 3 bases and J shed 4 bases, with 19 bases lying between them. Germline lookup yields CDR1 SGDLS and CDR2 YYNGEE. The CDR3 region is CASSARSRNIGTGELFF. The CDR3 DNA is TGTGCCAGCAGCGCCCGTTCTAGGAATATTGGCACCGGGGAGCTGTTTTTT.

The chain is built from TRBV6-1 and TRBJ2-5, with D unresolved. The CDR3 length is 13 residues. The V end was cut by 4 bases, the J end by 1 base, with 7 bases between. Germline-derived CDR1 and CDR2 are MNHNS and SASEGT. CDR3 residues: CASSVQFQETQYF. In nucleotides, the CDR3 is TGTGCCAGCAGTGTACAGTTCCAAGAGACCCAGTACTTC.

V usage is TRBV23-1 and J usage is TRBJ2-1, with TRBD2 matching over 10 bases. TRBV23-1 is flagged as an ORF with uncertain function. Trimming at V came to 2 bases and at J to 5 bases, leaving 6 bases not matched to a gene. CDR3 length equals 16 residues. The chain's CDR3 is CASSQELAGNNNEQFF. CDR3 DNA: TGCGCCAGCAGTCAAGAACTAGCGGGAAACAACAATGAGCAGTTCTTC.

This chain connects TRBV19 to TRBJ2-4; 9 bases map to TRBD1. The length of the CDR3 is 18 residues. V trimming: 7 bases; J trimming: 5 bases; junction bases outside the gene matches: 18. CDR1 is LNHDA, CDR2 SQIVND, per germline (reference sequence). CDR3 loop: CASTPLISGDRVENIQYF. The CDR3 region has the DNA TGTGCCAGTACTCCATTAATAAGCGGGGACAGGGTAGAAAACATTCAGTACTTC.

This rearrangement joins TRBV5-1 to TRBJ1-4, with 10 bases fitting TRBD1. J lost 5 bases, V lost 2 bases, and 3 bases had no gene match. Germline CDR1 SGHRS, CDR2 YFSETQ. CDR3 length: 15 residues. The CDR3 DNA reads as TGCGCCAGCAGCTTAACGGGACAGGGGAATGAAAAACTGTTTTTT. Amino acid sequence: CASSLTGQGNEKLFF.

There are a few counts of this clone. CDR3 region: CASRDAGQGNTEAFF. CDR3 nucleotide sequence: TGTGCCAGCAGAGATGCCGGACAGGGGAACACTGAAGCTTTCTTT. The rearrangement uses TRBV6-6 and TRBJ1-1, with 8 bases lining up with TRBD1. Germline lookup yields CDR1 MNHNY and CDR2 SVGAGI (reference sequence). This CDR3 contains 15 residues. V shed 6 bases and J 1 base; nucleotides not matched to a gene: 7.